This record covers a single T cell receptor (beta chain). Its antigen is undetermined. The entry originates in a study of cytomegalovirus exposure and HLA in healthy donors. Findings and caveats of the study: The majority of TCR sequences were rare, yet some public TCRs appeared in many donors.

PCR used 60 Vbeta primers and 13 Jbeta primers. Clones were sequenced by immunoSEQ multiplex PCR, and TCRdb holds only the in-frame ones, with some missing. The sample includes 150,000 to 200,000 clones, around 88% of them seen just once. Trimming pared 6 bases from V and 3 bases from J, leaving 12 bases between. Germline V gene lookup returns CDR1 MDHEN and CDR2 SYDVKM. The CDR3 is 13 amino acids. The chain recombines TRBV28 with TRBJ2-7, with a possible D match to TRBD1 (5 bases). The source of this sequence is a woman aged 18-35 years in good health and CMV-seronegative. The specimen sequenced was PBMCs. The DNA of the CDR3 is TGTGCCAGCAGCAGTCAGGGCGTCTACGAGCAGTACTTC. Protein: CASSSQGVYEQYF.